Below are 12 T cell receptor beta chains sequenced from a single sample in a study of T-cell reconstitution after alpha-beta-depleted transplantation in children. Preparing the TCRbeta library involved the use of unique molecular identifiers. TCRdb fed the PCR reads into MiXCR, producing one record per CDR3 protein. The table shows over 200,000 distinct CDR3 sequences, with roughly 11% occurring only once. The specimen was PBMCs, collected before TCRalphabeta/CD19-depleted stem cell transplant. The receptors originated from a child in the first two years of life with acute myeloid leukemia, due to receive a stem cell transplant.

This clonotype has a count of ten or more. The chain joins TRBV7-2 to TRBJ2-7, with D possibly TRBD1 on 6 matching bases. The CDR3 spans 14 residues. V was trimmed by 1 base and J by 2 bases, leaving 9 bases between them. CDR1 and CDR2 from the germline V gene are SGHTA and FQGNSA. The CDR3 DNA is TGTGCCAGCAGCTTAGGGGACATAGCCTACGAGCAGTACTTC. This translates into CASSLGDIAYEQYF.

This clonotype was counted ten times or more. The genes are TRBV11-2 and TRBJ2-3, with 10 bases fitting TRBD1. The germline CDR1 and CDR2 sequences are SGHAT and FQNNGV. Germline trimming cut 5 bases from V and 1 base from J; bases unmatched to any gene: 6. This CDR3 region has 16 residues. The CDR3 bases are TGTGCCAGCAGCCCGGGACAGGGGAAGGGCACAGATACGCAGTATTTT. Translating it yields CASSPGQGKGTDTQYF.

This clonotype was detected many times. The chain has TRBV6-5 and TRBJ2-7, with 7 bases that match TRBD2. The trim removed 2 bases at V and 1 base at J, leaving 2 bases unmatched. The germline CDR1 and CDR2 sequences are MNHEY and SVGAGI. CDR3 length: 14 amino acids. The DNA of the CDR3 is TGTGCCAGCAGTTACGGGGGGGGATCCTACGAGCAGTACTTC. Its translation: CASSYGGGSYEQYF.

This clonotype was detected ten times or more. CDR3 sequence (DNA): TGCGCCAGCAGCTTCGGGTCAGATACGCAGTATTTT. Translation gives CASSFGSDTQYF. The chain joins TRBV5-1 to TRBJ2-3; D not certain. The CDR3 loop spans 12 amino acids. Trimming left V 2 bases short and J 4 bases short, with 5 bases between. Germline CDR1 and CDR2: SGHRS and YFSETQ.

This clonotype occurred many times. The V and J genes are TRBV12-3 or TRBV12-4 and TRBJ2-2, with 9 bases identical to TRBD2. With V trimmed by 3 bases and J by 8 bases, 7 bases remained unmatched. The CDR3 runs 15 residues. The CDR3 is CASSLASGTAGELFF. Here the CDR3 DNA reads TGTGCCAGCAGTTTGGCTAGCGGGACGGCAGGGGAGCTGTTTTTT.

This clonotype was seen at least ten times. V usage is TRBV12-3 or TRBV12-4 and J usage is TRBJ2-1; no clear D. The CDR3 totals 14 residues. Trimming took 7 bases from V and 7 from J, leaving 17 bases between them. The CDR3 spells CASKRSGPSNEQFF. The CDR3 DNA sequence: TGTGCCAGCAAAAGAAGTGGGCCCTCGAATGAGCAGTTCTTC.

At least ten counts were recorded for this clonotype. The chain joins TRBV27 to TRBJ2-5; D gene unclear. Trimming pared 4 bases from V and 2 bases from J, leaving 11 bases between. Germline-derived CDR1 and CDR2 are MNHEY and SMNVEV (reference sequence). This CDR3 spans 14 amino acids. CDR3 DNA sequence: TGTGCCAGCAGTTACACTCGAGGACAAGAGACCCAGTACTTC. It translates to CASSYTRGQETQYF.

Only a few counts were recorded for this clonotype. The gene calls are TRBV7-3 and TRBJ2-3; 10 bases line up with TRBD2. Trimming removed 5 bases from V and 5 bases from J; junction bases left unmatched: 13. In germline, CDR1 is SGHTA, CDR2 FQGTGA. There are 17 residues in the CDR3. CDR3 loop: CASSPTGSGGARDTQYF. The CDR3 DNA is TGTGCCAGCAGCCCAACTGGCAGCGGGGGGGCAAGAGATACGCAGTATTTT.

This clonotype was detected ten times or more. The chain employs TRBV5-1 and TRBJ2-2; D is uncertain. From germline, CDR1 is SGHRS and CDR2 YFSETQ. The CDR3 consists of 14 residues. The V end was cut by 2 bases, the J end by 1 base, with 6 bases between. The DNA for the CDR3 is TGCGCCAGCAGCTTTTTGGTGAACACCGGGGAGCTGTTTTTT. Translated: CASSFLVNTGELFF.

This clonotype was found many times. The CDR3 is CSASWAGGVDEQFF. The CDR3 DNA reads as TGCAGTGCTAGTTGGGCGGGAGGGGTGGATGAGCAGTTCTTC. This chain links TRBV20-1 with TRBJ2-1; 9 nucleotides line up with TRBD2. Germline-derived CDR1 and CDR2 are DFQATT and SNEGSKA (reference sequence). The CDR3 runs to 14 residues. The V segment lost 3 bases and the J segment 8 bases; nucleotides outside the gene matches: 8.

The table lists this clonotype with many counts. In nucleotides, the CDR3 is TGTGCCAGCAGAATAGCGGGAGGGTATGAGCAGTTCTTC. It encodes CASRIAGGYEQFF. The chain combines TRBV7-8 with TRBJ2-1; 11 bases map to TRBD2. V lost 6 bases, J lost 8 bases, and 3 bases stayed unmatched. Per germline, CDR1 SGHVS and CDR2 FQNEAQ. The CDR3 runs 13 residues.

There are many counts of this clonotype. The CDR3 DNA reads as TGCGCCAGCAGGCTACCGGGACAGTCTACAGATACGCAGTATTTT. Translation gives CASRLPGQSTDTQYF. V usage is TRBV5-1 and J usage is TRBJ2-3; 7 bases map to TRBD1. V lost 5 bases to trimming and J lost 3 bases; unmatched junction nucleotides: 9. CDR3 length equals 15 residues. CDR1 is SGHRS, CDR2 YFSETQ, per germline.